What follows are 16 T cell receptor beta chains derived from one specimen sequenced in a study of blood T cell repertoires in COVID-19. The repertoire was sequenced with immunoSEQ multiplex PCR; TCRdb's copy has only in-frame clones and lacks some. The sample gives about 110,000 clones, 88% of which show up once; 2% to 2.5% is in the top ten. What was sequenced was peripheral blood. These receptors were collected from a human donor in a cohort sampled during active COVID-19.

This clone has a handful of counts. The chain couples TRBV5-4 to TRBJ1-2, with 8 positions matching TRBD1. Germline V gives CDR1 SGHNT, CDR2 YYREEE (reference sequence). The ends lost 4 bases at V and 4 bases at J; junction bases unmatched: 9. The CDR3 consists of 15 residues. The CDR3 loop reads CASSQPDRARYGYTF. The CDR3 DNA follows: TGTGCCAGCAGCCAACCGGACAGGGCACGCTATGGCTACACCTTC.

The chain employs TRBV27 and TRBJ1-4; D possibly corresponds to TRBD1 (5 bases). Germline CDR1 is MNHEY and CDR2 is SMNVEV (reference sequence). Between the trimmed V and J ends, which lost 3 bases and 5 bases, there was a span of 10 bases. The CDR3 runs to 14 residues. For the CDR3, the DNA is TGTGCCAGCAGTTTGAGACAGAAGAATGAAAAACTGTTTTTT. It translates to CASSLRQKNEKLFF.

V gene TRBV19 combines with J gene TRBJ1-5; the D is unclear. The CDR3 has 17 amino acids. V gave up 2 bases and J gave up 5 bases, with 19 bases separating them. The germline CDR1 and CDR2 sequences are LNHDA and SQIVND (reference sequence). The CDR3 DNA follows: TGTGCCAGTAGTATAATTTTCGGTCAAGAGGGATATCAGCCCCAGCATTTT. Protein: CASSIIFGQEGYQPQHF. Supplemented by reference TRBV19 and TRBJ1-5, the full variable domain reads DGGITQSPKYLFRKEGQNVTLSCEQNLNHDAMYWYRQDPGQGLRLIYYSQIVNDFQKGDIAEGYSVSREKKESFPLTVTSAQKNPTAFYLCASSIIFGQEGYQPQHFGDGTRLSIL.

CDR3 nucleotide sequence: TGTGCCAGCAGCCAAGGACTAGCGGGACTCTACGAGCAGTACTTC. Translated, it gives CASSQGLAGLYEQYF. The chain employs TRBV2 and TRBJ2-7, with 12 bases that match TRBD2. The germline gives CDR1 SNHLY, CDR2 FYNNEI. The CDR3 runs 15 residues. V lost 6 bases and J lost 3; bases outside the gene matches: 6.

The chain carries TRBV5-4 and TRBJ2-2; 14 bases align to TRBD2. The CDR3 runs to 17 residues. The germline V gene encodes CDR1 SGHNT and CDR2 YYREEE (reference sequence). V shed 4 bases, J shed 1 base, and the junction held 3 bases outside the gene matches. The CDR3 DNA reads TGTGCCAGCAGCCCTGGGACTAGCGGGAGGAACACCGGGGAGCTGTTTTTT. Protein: CASSPGTSGRNTGELFF.

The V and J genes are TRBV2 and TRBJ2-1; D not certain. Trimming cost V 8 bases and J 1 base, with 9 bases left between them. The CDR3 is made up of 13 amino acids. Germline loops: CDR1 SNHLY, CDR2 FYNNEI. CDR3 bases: TGTGCCAGCGGGTCGACTTCCTACAATGAGCAGTTCTTC. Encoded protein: CASGSTSYNEQFF.

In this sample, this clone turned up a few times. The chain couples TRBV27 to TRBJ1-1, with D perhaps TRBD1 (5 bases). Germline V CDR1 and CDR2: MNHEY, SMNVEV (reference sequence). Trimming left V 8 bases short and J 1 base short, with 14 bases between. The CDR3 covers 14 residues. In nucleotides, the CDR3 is TGTGCCAGCGCCCCTCGGGACTCGAACACTGAAGCTTTCTTT. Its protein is CASAPRDSNTEAFF.

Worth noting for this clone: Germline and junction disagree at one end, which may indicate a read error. CDR3 amino acids: CASSLKAGGPLTDDNEQFF. CDR3 in DNA: TGTGCTAGCAGCTTAAAAGCGGGGGGCCCGTTGACGGACGACAATGAGCAGTTCTTC. The chain has TRBV7-7 and TRBJ2-1; 9 bases map to TRBD2. Per the germline V gene, CDR1 is SSHAT and CDR2 is FNYEAQ (reference sequence). The CDR3 has 19 residues.

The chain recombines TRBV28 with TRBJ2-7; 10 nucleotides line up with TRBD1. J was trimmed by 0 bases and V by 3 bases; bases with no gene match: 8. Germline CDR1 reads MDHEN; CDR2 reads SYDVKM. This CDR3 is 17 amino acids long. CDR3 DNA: TGTGCCAGCAGTTTTATAGGGACAGGGGTCAGCTCCTACGAGCAGTACTTC. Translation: CASSFIGTGVSSYEQYF.

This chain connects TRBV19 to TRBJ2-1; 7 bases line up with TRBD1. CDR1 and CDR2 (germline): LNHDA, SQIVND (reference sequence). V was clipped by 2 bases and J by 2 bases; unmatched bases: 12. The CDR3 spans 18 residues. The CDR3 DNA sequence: TGTGCCAGTAGTATAACCCCCACAGGGGTCGACCCCTACAATGAGCAGTTCTTC. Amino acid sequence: CASSITPTGVDPYNEQFF. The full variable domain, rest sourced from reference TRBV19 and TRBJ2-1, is DGGITQSPKYLFRKEGQNVTLSCEQNLNHDAMYWYRQDPGQGLRLIYYSQIVNDFQKGDIAEGYSVSREKKESFPLTVTSAQKNPTAFYLCASSITPTGVDPYNEQFFGPGTRLTVL.

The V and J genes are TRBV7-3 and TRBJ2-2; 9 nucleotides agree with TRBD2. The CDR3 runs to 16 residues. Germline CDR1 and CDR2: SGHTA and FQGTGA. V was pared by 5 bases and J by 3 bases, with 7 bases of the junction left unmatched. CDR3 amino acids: CASSPVAGAYTGELFF. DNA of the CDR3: TGTGCCAGCAGCCCGGTAGCGGGGGCTTACACCGGGGAGCTGTTTTTT.

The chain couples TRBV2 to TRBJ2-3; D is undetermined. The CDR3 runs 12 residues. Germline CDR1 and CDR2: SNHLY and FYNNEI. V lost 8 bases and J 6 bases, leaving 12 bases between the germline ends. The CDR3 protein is CASLSLLDTQYF. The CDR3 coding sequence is TGTGCCAGCCTGTCCTTACTGGATACGCAGTATTTT. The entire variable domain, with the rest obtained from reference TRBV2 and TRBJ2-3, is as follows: EPEVTQTPSHQVTQMGQEVILRCVPISNHLYFYWYRQILGQKVEFLVSFYNNEISEKSEIFDDQFSVERPDGSNFTLKIRSTKLEDSAMYFCASLSLLDTQYFGPGTRLTVL.

CDR3 amino acids: CASSLGPSGGRNEQYF. Here the CDR3 DNA reads TGTGCCAGCAGCTTAGGACCTAGCGGGGGGAGGAACGAGCAGTACTTC. The chain employs TRBV7-8 and TRBJ2-7; TRBD2 aligns across 11 bases. The length of the CDR3 is 16 residues. Germline V CDR1 and CDR2: SGHVS, FQNEAQ. Trimming cost V 1 base and J 5 bases; bases outside gene matches: 7.

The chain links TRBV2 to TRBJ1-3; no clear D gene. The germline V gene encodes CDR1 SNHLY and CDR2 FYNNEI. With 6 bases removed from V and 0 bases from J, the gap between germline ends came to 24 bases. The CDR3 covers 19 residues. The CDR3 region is CASSVRSQATGNSGNTIYF. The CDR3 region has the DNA TGTGCCAGCAGCGTCCGCTCCCAGGCGACGGGGAACTCTGGAAACACCATATATTTT.

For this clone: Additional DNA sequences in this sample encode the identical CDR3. CDR3 residues: CASSLSREQYF. The DNA for the CDR3 is TGTGCCAGCAGTTTATCCCGCGAGCAGTACTTC. This chain uses TRBV28 with TRBJ2-7; D remains ambiguous. Germline assignment: CDR1 MDHEN and CDR2 SYDVKM. This CDR3 has 11 amino acids. Trimming took off 1 base at V and 6 bases at J, with 4 bases between the two ends.

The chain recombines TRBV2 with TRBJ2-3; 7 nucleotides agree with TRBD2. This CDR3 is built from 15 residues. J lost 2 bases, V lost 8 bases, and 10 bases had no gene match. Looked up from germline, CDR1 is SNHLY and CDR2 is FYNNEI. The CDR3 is CASGAQAGTTDTQYF. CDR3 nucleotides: TGTGCCAGCGGAGCTCAAGCGGGGACCACAGATACGCAGTATTTT.